This entry lists 23 T cell receptor beta chains sequenced from one sample in a study of patients and donors after allogeneic stem cell transplantation. TCRdb passed the RT-PCR reads through MiXCR, listing each CDR3 protein once. The sample has 150,000 to 200,000 distinct CDR3 sequences, about 30% seen once. The sample consisted of blood, either unsorted or a sorted T cell fraction (not recorded which). These receptor sequences come from a human donor who was either an allogeneic HSCT recipient or a stem cell or donor lymphocyte infusion donor (not recorded which). It is not recorded whose cells these are; they may come from a transplant donor.

This clonotype was seen repeatedly, ten times or more. This sequence joins TRBV28 and TRBJ2-1; TRBD2 might be the D (6 bases). The germline gives CDR1 MDHEN, CDR2 SYDVKM. Trimming removed 4 bases at V and 1 base at J, with 8 bases between. This CDR3 has 14 amino acids. The CDR3 sequence: CASSYGGSYNEQFF. CDR3 nucleotides: TGTGCCAGCAGTTACGGGGGATCCTACAATGAGCAGTTCTTC.

V is TRBV7-2 and J is TRBJ2-5; TRBD2 aligns across 12 bases. Germline V gene lookup returns CDR1 SGHTA and CDR2 FQGNSA. The CDR3 loop spans 15 amino acids. V lost 3 bases and J lost 5; bases outside the gene matches: 4. The CDR3 is CASSLTSGSGETQYF. As DNA, the CDR3 is TGTGCCAGCAGCTTGACTAGCGGGAGCGGTGAGACCCAGTACTTC.

The J gene is TRBJ1-6, the V gene TRBV25-1; no clear D. V was clipped by 8 bases and J by 7 bases, with 15 bases between them. The germline V gene encodes CDR1 MGHDK and CDR2 SYGVNS. This CDR3 comprises 14 residues. This CDR3 is CASSPDTRNSPLHF. The DNA of the CDR3 is TGTGCCAGCTCACCAGACACGCGGAATTCACCCCTCCACTTT.

This clonotype was seen many times. The gene calls are TRBV29-1 and TRBJ1-2; TRBD1 might be the D (5 bases). The CDR3 runs to 15 residues. CDR1 is SQVTM, CDR2 ANQGSEA, per germline. Trimming stripped 6 bases from V and 5 bases from J, with 22 bases between. CDR3: CSVATTGTAYYGYTF. DNA of the CDR3: TGCAGCGTCGCTACCACCGGGACCGCTTATTATGGCTACACCTTC.

The chain joins TRBV5-5 to TRBJ1-4; 9 bases are shared with TRBD1. With V trimmed by 4 bases and J by 7 bases, 8 bases remained unmatched. The CDR3 is 15 amino acids. Germline CDR1 and CDR2: SGHKS and YYEKEE (reference sequence). The DNA of the CDR3 is TGTGCCAGCAGCCACCCCAGACAGGGGGGTGAAAAACTGTTTTTT. This sequence encodes CASSHPRQGGEKLFF.

This clonotype showed up just once. The rearrangement uses TRBV7-2 and TRBJ2-6, with D uncertain. Germline V gene data show CDR1 as SGHTA and CDR2 as FQGNSA. The V end lost 1 base, the J end lost 0 bases, and 7 bases lay between the germline ends. The CDR3 totals 16 residues. CDR3 region: CASSLVGSSGANVLTF. The CDR3 DNA sequence: TGTGCCAGCAGCTTAGTCGGATCCTCTGGGGCCAACGTCCTGACTTTC.

Here the CDR3 DNA reads TGTGCCAGCAGGGGGGAGGCAGGCCAAGAGACCCAGTACTTC. It yields the protein CASRGEAGQETQYF. The rearrangement joins TRBV12-3 or TRBV12-4 to TRBJ2-5; perhaps TRBD2 as D (6 bases). CDR3 length: 14 amino acids. The V end lost 6 bases, the J end lost 1 base, and 12 bases lay between the germline ends.

This clonotype has more than one count but fewer than ten. This sequence joins TRBV28 and TRBJ1-1; D gene ambiguous. The V gene's germline CDR1 is MDHEN and CDR2 SYDVKM. CDR3 length: 13 amino acids. Trimming stripped 7 bases from V and 2 bases from J, with 11 bases between. The CDR3 spells CASKGQLNTEAFF. As DNA, the CDR3 is TGTGCCAGCAAGGGTCAGCTAAACACTGAAGCTTTCTTT.

This clonotype was detected a few times. V gene TRBV12-3 or TRBV12-4 combines with J gene TRBJ2-3; D gene unclear. The CDR3 loop spans 13 amino acids. Trimming took off 3 bases at V and 3 bases at J, with 7 bases between the two ends. Here the CDR3 reads CASSFAETDTQYF. CDR3 bases: TGTGCCAGCAGTTTCGCGGAGACAGATACGCAGTATTTT.

This clonotype occurred a few times. This chain connects TRBV4-2 to TRBJ1-1, with a tentative D call TRBD1 (5 bases). V lost 4 bases and J lost 1, with 13 bases in between. The CDR3 sequence is 15 residues long. The germline V gene has CDR1 LGHNA and CDR2 YNFKEQ. The CDR3 loop reads CASSPRGLTNTEAFF. The CDR3 region has the DNA TGTGCCAGCAGCCCGCGGGGGTTGACGAACACTGAAGCTTTCTTT.

The V and J genes are TRBV5-1 and TRBJ2-2; D might be TRBD1 (6 bases). The CDR3 is made up of 15 amino acids. The germline V and J ends were trimmed by 3 bases and 1 base, with 10 bases remaining between them. CDR1 is SGHRS, CDR2 YFSETQ, per germline. The CDR3 loop is CASSSGQWNTGELFF. CDR3 nucleotide sequence: TGCGCCAGCAGCTCCGGACAGTGGAACACCGGGGAGCTGTTTTTT.

This clonotype occurred a few times. The rearrangement joins TRBV27 to TRBJ2-1; 9 bases line up with TRBD1. The CDR3 is 16 residues long. Germline CDR1 MNHEY, CDR2 SMNVEV (reference sequence). Trimming at V came to 8 bases and at J to 4 bases, leaving 12 bases not matched to a gene. In nucleotides, the CDR3 is TGTGCCAGCGGAAATCTGGGACAGGGAAGGTACAATGAGCAGTTCTTC. As protein: CASGNLGQGRYNEQFF.

This chain links TRBV7-6 with TRBJ2-7; D is uncertain. Germline V gives CDR1 SGHVS, CDR2 FNYEAQ. Trimming removed 5 bases from V and 2 bases from J, with 10 bases in between. The length of the CDR3 is 13 residues. CDR3: CASSPDVAYEQYF. DNA of the CDR3: TGTGCCAGCAGCCCGGACGTAGCCTACGAGCAGTACTTC.

DNA for the CDR3: TGTGCCAGAAGCCCCGACATAGCGGGAGTTTCCGAGCAGTACTTC. Translation: CARSPDIAGVSEQYF. V usage is TRBV19 and J usage is TRBJ2-7; 9 positions agree with TRBD2. Germline V gene data show CDR1 as LNHDA and CDR2 as SQIVND (reference sequence). J gave up 6 bases and V 9 bases, and 15 bases lay outside the gene matches. There are 15 residues in the CDR3.

The J gene is TRBJ1-2, the V gene TRBV7-6; maybe TRBD1 (6 bases). CDR1 and CDR2 from the germline V gene are SGHVS and FNYEAQ. This CDR3 spans 14 amino acids. V gave up 5 bases and J gave up 4 bases, with 14 bases separating them. CDR3 sequence reads: CASSPEDRPYGYTF. For the CDR3, the DNA is TGTGCCAGCAGCCCGGAGGACAGACCCTATGGCTACACCTTC.

This rearrangement joins TRBV24-1 to TRBJ2-1; TRBD2 aligns across 15 bases. The trim removed 5 bases at V and 12 bases at J, leaving 10 bases unmatched. The CDR3 runs 16 residues. Germline assignment: CDR1 KGHDR and CDR2 SFDVKD. The CDR3 reads CATSAAGLAGGTSQFF. DNA for the CDR3: TGTGCCACCAGTGCCGCGGGACTAGCGGGAGGCACCTCGCAGTTCTTC.

This clonotype appeared once. The chain is built from TRBV27 and TRBJ2-1; a weak D match, TRBD2 (5 bases). In germline, CDR1 is MNHEY, CDR2 SMNVEV (reference sequence). This CDR3 is 15 amino acids long. Trimming took off 5 bases at V and 4 bases at J, with 15 bases between the two ends. In nucleotides, the CDR3 is TGTGCCAGCAGTCTCACTAGGGTTCCATACAATGAGCAGTTCTTC. Translating gives CASSLTRVPYNEQFF.

CDR3 DNA: TGCGCCAGCAGCTGGACAGCCTCCTACGAGCAGTACTTC. Protein product: CASSWTASYEQYF. The gene calls are TRBV5-1 and TRBJ2-7, with D perhaps TRBD1 (6 bases). Trimming left V 3 bases short and J 0 bases short, with 7 bases between. The CDR3 is 13 amino acids. Germline assignment: CDR1 SGHRS and CDR2 YFSETQ.

This chain's CDR3 is CAIRGLDYEQYF. Written as DNA, the CDR3 is TGTGCCATCAGAGGACTAGACTACGAGCAGTACTTC. The gene calls are TRBV10-3 and TRBJ2-7; 7 bases are a match to TRBD2. This CDR3 spans 12 amino acids. Germline CDR1 is ENHRY and CDR2 is SYGVKD. V gave up 6 bases and J gave up 3 bases; unmatched junction bases: 2.

This clonotype was counted between two and nine times. V usage is TRBV20-1 and J usage is TRBJ2-1, with 9 positions matching TRBD2. Looked up from germline, CDR1 is DFQATT and CDR2 is SNEGSKA (reference sequence). The CDR3 runs to 15 residues. The V and J ends lost 7 bases and 6 bases, in that order; junction bases with no gene match: 13. CDR3 sequence reads: CSVPPVLAGRNEQFF. CDR3 bases: TGCAGTGTGCCCCCTGTACTAGCGGGCCGCAATGAGCAGTTCTTC.

This clonotype was recorded only once. This chain links TRBV7-6 with TRBJ2-2; D gene uncertain. Per germline, CDR1 SGHVS and CDR2 FNYEAQ. The V end was cut by 5 bases, the J end by 5 bases, with 6 bases between. This CDR3 comprises 12 residues. The DNA of the CDR3 is TGTGCCAGCAGCCCCCGAACCGGGGAGCTGTTTTTT. Protein product: CASSPRTGELFF.

The table lists this clonotype with a few counts. The chain is built from TRBV7-3 and TRBJ2-1; D unresolved. CDR3 length equals 15 residues. V lost 0 bases and J lost 0, with 6 bases in between. Germline V gene lookup returns CDR1 SGHTA and CDR2 FQGTGA. The CDR3 spells CASSLTGISYNEQFF. The CDR3 region has the DNA TGTGCCAGCAGCTTAACAGGTATCTCCTACAATGAGCAGTTCTTC.

V gene TRBV4-3 combines with J gene TRBJ1-5; D is undetermined. Trimming cost V 0 bases and J 0 bases, with 6 bases left between them. This CDR3 spans 15 amino acids. Germline CDR1 is LGHNA and CDR2 is YSLEER. CDR3 region: CASSQERYSNQPQHF. Here the CDR3 DNA reads TGCGCCAGCAGCCAAGAGAGGTATAGCAATCAGCCCCAGCATTTT.